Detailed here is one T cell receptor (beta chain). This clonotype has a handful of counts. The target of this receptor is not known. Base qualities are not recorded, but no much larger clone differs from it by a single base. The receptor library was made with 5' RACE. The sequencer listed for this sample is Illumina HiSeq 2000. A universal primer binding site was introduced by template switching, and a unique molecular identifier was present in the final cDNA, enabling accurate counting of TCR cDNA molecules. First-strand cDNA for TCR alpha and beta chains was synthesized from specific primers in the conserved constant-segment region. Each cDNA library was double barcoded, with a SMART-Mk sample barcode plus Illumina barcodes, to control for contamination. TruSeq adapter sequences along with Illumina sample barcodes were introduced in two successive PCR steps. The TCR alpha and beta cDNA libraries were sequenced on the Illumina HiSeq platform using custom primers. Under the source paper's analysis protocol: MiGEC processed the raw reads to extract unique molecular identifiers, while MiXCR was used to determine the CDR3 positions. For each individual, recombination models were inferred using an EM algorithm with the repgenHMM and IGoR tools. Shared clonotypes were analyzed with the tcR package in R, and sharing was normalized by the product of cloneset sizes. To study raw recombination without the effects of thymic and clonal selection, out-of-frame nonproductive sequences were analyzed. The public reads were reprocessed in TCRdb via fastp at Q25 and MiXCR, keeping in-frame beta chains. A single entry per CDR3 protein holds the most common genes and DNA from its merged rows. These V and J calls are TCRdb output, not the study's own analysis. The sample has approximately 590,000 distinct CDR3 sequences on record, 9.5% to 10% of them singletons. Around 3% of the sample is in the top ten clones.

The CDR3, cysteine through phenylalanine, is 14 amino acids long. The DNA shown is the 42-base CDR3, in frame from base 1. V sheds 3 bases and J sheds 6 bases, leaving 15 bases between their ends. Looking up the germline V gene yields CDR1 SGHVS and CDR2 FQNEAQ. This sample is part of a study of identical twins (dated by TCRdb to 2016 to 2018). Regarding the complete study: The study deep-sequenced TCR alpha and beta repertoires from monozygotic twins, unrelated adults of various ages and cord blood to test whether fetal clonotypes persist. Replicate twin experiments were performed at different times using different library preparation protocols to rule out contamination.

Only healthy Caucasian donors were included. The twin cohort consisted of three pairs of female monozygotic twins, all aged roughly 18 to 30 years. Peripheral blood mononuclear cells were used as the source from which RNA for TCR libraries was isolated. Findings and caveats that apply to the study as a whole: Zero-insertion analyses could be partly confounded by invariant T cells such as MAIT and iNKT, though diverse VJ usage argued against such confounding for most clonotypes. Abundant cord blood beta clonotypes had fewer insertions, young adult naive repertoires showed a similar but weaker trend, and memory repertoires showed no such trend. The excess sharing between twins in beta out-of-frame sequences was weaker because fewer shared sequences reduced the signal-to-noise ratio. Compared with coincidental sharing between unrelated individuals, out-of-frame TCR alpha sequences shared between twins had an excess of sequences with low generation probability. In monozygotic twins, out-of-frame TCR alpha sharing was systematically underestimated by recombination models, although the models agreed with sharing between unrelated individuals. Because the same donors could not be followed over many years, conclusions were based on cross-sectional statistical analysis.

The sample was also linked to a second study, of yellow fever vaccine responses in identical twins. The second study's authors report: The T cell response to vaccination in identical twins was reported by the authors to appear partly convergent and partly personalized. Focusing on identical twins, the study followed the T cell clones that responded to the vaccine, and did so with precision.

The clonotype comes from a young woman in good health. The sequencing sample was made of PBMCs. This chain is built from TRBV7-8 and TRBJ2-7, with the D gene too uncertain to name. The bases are TGTGCCAGCAGCTTCACCGTAACCCTCCTCGAGCAGTACTTC. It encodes CASSFTVTLLEQYF.